This T cell receptor beta chain was sequenced for a study of T cell clusters in autoimmune cytopenias. Regarding the study as a whole: Clustering suggested that physiological T cell clusters were missing in primary autoimmune cytopenia patients.

Each sample's input was 250 to 300 ng genomic DNA, 30,000 to 45,000 genome equivalents. TRB was amplified by touch-down multiplex PCR, primer pools A and B combined. TCRdb processed the multiplex PCR reads again and assigns one entry to each CDR3 protein, with no DNA. The sample holds some 8,000 distinct CDR3 sequences. Note on this clonotype: Antigen unknown.

The source of this sequence is a human donor with an autoimmune cytopenia or autoimmune hepatitis (not recorded which). Specimen: peripheral blood.

The CDR3 protein is CSARGQGQGGSYNEQFF. The chain is built from TRBV20-1 and TRBJ2-1; as DNA is missing, the TRBD1 call by TCRdb cannot be tested. This CDR3 region has 17 residues. In germline, CDR1 is DFQATT, CDR2 SNEGSKA (reference sequence).